What follows are 18 T cell receptor beta chains derived from one specimen sequenced in a study of shared clonotypes between healthy human individuals. TCRdb's table, derived via immunoSEQ multiplex PCR, lists solely in-frame clones and lacks some. Counted here are more than 2 million clones, about 95% occurring once; the ten biggest clones make up 0.85% to 1.3%. Naive CD8 populations comprised CD45RO-negative cells positively selected for CCR7, excluding terminally differentiated effector memory CD45RA+ cells. The source material was naive CD8+ T cells sorted from blood. The receptor set was obtained from a man between 18 and 29 years old in good health.

The V gene is TRBV15, the J gene TRBJ2-7; the D gene is possibly TRBD2 (6 bases). V lost 0 bases to trimming and J lost 3 bases, with 15 bases between them. CDR3 length equals 16 residues. From germline, CDR1 is LNHNV and CDR2 YYDKDF (reference sequence). CDR3 nucleotides: TGTGCCACCAGCAGAGATGGAATGGGGGGAGGCTACGAGCAGTACTTC. Its translation is CATSRDGMGGGYEQYF.

This sequence joins TRBV7-9 and TRBJ1-2, with a tentative D call TRBD1 (5 bases). The germline CDR1 and CDR2 sequences are SEHNR and FQNEAQ (reference sequence). V was pared by 4 bases and J by 7 bases, with 16 bases between. The CDR3 loop spans 14 amino acids. CDR3 sequence: CASSSPRGSGGYTF. CDR3 nucleotides: TGTGCCAGCAGCTCGCCCCGGGGGTCGGGTGGCTACACCTTC.

The genes are TRBV5-1 and TRBJ2-7; TRBD1 agrees at 7 bases. The V segment lost 4 bases and the J segment 5 bases; nucleotides outside the gene matches: 9. This CDR3 has 14 residues. Germline V lookup: CDR1 SGHRS, CDR2 YFSETQ. DNA for the CDR3: TGCGCCAGCAGCAGTAACAGGGGATTCGACGAGCAGTACTTC. It translates to CASSSNRGFDEQYF.

The V and J genes are TRBV4-1 and TRBJ2-7; D might be TRBD1 (6 bases). The CDR3 runs to 14 residues. CDR1 MGHRA and CDR2 YSYEKL come from the germline V gene. The V end lost 4 bases, the J end lost 1 base, and 11 bases lay between the germline ends. CDR3 in amino acids: CASSPFTGSYEQYF. CDR3 in DNA: TGCGCCAGCAGCCCCTTCACAGGGTCCTACGAGCAGTACTTC.

The chain uses TRBV9 and TRBJ2-7; 12 bases match TRBD1. The CDR3 is 15 residues long. Germline-derived CDR1 and CDR2 are SGDLS and YYNGEE. Trimming took 4 bases from V and 5 from J; bases not matched to a gene: 7. The CDR3 protein is CASSMGQGAIHEQYF. CDR3 nucleotides: TGTGCCAGCAGCATGGGACAGGGGGCCATCCACGAGCAGTACTTC.

The chain couples TRBV7-6 to TRBJ1-6, with D tentatively TRBD1 (6 bases). This CDR3 contains 13 residues. Trimming shortened V by 3 bases and J by 9 bases, and 9 bases separated the two germline ends. Germline CDR1 is SGHVS and CDR2 is FNYEAQ. The CDR3 protein is CASSFGGVSPLHF. In DNA, the CDR3 is TGTGCCAGCAGCTTCGGGGGCGTTTCACCCCTCCACTTT.

The V gene is TRBV7-6, the J gene TRBJ2-3, with TRBD2 identical over 12 bases. The CDR3 is made up of 14 amino acids. Trimming cost V 6 bases and J 6 bases; bases outside gene matches: 4. Germline V CDR1 and CDR2: SGHVS, FNYEAQ. CDR3 amino acids: CASSGLAGSDTQYF. The CDR3 DNA reads as TGTGCCAGCAGTGGACTAGCGGGGTCTGATACGCAGTATTTT.

J is TRBJ2-7 and V is TRBV4-1, with D perhaps matching TRBD2 (6 bases). The CDR3 extends over 14 amino acids. CDR1 and CDR2 from the germline V gene are MGHRA and YSYEKL. The V end was cut by 4 bases, the J end by 6 bases, with 16 bases between. The DNA of the CDR3 is TGCGCCAGCAGCCCTTCGGAGGGTCACTTCGAGCAGTACTTC. Translation: CASSPSEGHFEQYF.

This chain uses TRBV25-1 with TRBJ2-1; 15 bases are a match to TRBD2. The CDR3 has 18 amino acids. Germline V CDR1 and CDR2: MGHDK, SYGVNS. Trimming took 3 bases from V and 1 from J; bases not matched to a gene: 4. The chain's CDR3 is CASSDWTSGGVSYNEQFF. The CDR3 DNA sequence: TGTGCCAGCAGTGATTGGACTAGCGGGGGGGTATCCTACAATGAGCAGTTCTTC.

The chain joins TRBV19 to TRBJ2-5; 9 positions match TRBD2. After removal of 4 bases from V and 5 bases from J, the junction contained 2 bases not matched to a gene. Germline lookup yields CDR1 LNHDA and CDR2 SQIVND (reference sequence). The CDR3 contains 13 residues. Here the CDR3 reads CASSTSGVETQYF. The CDR3 DNA follows: TGTGCCAGTAGTACTAGCGGGGTGGAGACCCAGTACTTC. The complete variable domain, with remaining parts taken from reference TRBV19 and TRBJ2-5, reads DGGITQSPKYLFRKEGQNVTLSCEQNLNHDAMYWYRQDPGQGLRLIYYSQIVNDFQKGDIAEGYSVSREKKESFPLTVTSAQKNPTAFYLCASSTSGVETQYFGPGTRLLVL.

This clone was picked up one time. V is TRBV29-1 and J is TRBJ2-7, with 8 bases that match TRBD1. V shed 6 bases, J shed 2 bases, and the junction held 9 bases outside the gene matches. Per the germline V gene, CDR1 is SQVTM and CDR2 is ANQGSEA. CDR3 length: 14 amino acids. CDR3 coding DNA: TGCAGCGTCTCCTCTTGGGACAGGCCCTACGAGCAGTACTTC. This encodes CSVSSWDRPYEQYF.

This clone was found once. The J gene is TRBJ1-2, the V gene TRBV2, with 9 bases lining up with TRBD1. Trimming took 5 bases from V and 0 from J; bases not matched to a gene: 7. Per the germline V gene, CDR1 is SNHLY and CDR2 is FYNNEI. There are 16 residues in the CDR3. CDR3 sequence (DNA): TGTGCCAGCAGTCCCGGGACAGGGCTGGCTAACTATGGCTACACCTTC. The encoded protein is CASSPGTGLANYGYTF. Combining the CDR3 with reference TRBV2 and TRBJ1-2 gives the whole variable domain EPEVTQTPSHQVTQMGQEVILRCVPISNHLYFYWYRQILGQKVEFLVSFYNNEISEKSEIFDDQFSVERPDGSNFTLKIRSTKLEDSAMYFCASSPGTGLANYGYTFGSGTRLTVV.

The rearrangement uses TRBV9 and TRBJ1-2, with D unclear. The CDR3 loop spans 12 amino acids. Trimming took off 4 bases at V and 5 bases at J, with 9 bases between the two ends. The germline CDR1 and CDR2 sequences are SGDLS and YYNGEE. The CDR3 reads CASSSQGYGYTF. CDR3 nucleotides: TGTGCCAGCAGCTCTCAAGGGTATGGCTACACCTTC. Complete variable domain (other parts from reference TRBV9 and TRBJ1-2): DSGVTQTPKHLITATGQRVTLRCSPRSGDLSVYWYQQSLDQGLQFLIQYYNGEERAKGNILERFSAQQFPDLHSELNLSSLELGDSALYFCASSSQGYGYTFGSGTRLTVV.

This chain joins TRBV5-4 and TRBJ2-1; TRBD2 agrees at 7 bases. CDR1 is SGHNT and CDR2 is YYREEE in the germline V gene (reference sequence). CDR3 length: 15 residues. V dropped 5 bases and J dropped 7; count of bases not matched to a gene: 12. CDR3 DNA sequence: TGTGCCAGCAGTTTTAGCGGGTCCCCAGGGAATGAGCAGTTCTTC. Translating gives CASSFSGSPGNEQFF.

V gene TRBV27 combines with J gene TRBJ2-3, with TRBD1 matching over 8 bases. This CDR3 has 17 residues. Germline V gene data show CDR1 as MNHEY and CDR2 as SMNVEV (reference sequence). The trim removed 4 bases at V and 2 bases at J, leaving 11 bases unmatched. This chain's CDR3 is CASSSNPGTGYTDTQYF. The CDR3 bases are TGTGCCAGCAGTTCGAATCCCGGGACAGGTTACACAGATACGCAGTATTTT.

On this clone: At the DNA level, this CDR3 is encoded by other sequences in the same sample as well. The chain joins TRBV5-6 to TRBJ2-2; 11 nucleotides agree with TRBD2. The V gene's germline CDR1 is SGHDT and CDR2 YYEEEE. The CDR3 runs 16 residues. The junction had 1 base not matched to a gene; V was cut back by 0 bases and J by 3 bases. The CDR3 reads CASSLGLAGYTGELFF. The CDR3 DNA reads TGTGCCAGCAGCTTGGGACTAGCGGGATACACCGGGGAGCTGTTTTTT.

The chain recombines TRBV5-1 with TRBJ2-7; no clear D gene. The length of the CDR3 is 11 residues. V lost 4 bases to trimming and J lost 1 base, with 3 bases between them. Germline V CDR1 and CDR2: SGHRS, YFSETQ. The CDR3 DNA reads as TGCGCCAGCAGCCATTCCTACGAGCAGTACTTC. Encoded protein: CASSHSYEQYF.

CDR3 DNA: TGTGCCAGCAGCATGGACGGTGTGTTTGGCGCTGAAGCTTTCTTT. It codes for CASSMDGVFGAEAFF. The V and J genes are TRBV9 and TRBJ1-1; D is unresolved. Germline V gives CDR1 SGDLS, CDR2 YYNGEE. There are 15 residues in the CDR3. V was cut by 4 bases and J by 6 bases, with 19 bases left in between.